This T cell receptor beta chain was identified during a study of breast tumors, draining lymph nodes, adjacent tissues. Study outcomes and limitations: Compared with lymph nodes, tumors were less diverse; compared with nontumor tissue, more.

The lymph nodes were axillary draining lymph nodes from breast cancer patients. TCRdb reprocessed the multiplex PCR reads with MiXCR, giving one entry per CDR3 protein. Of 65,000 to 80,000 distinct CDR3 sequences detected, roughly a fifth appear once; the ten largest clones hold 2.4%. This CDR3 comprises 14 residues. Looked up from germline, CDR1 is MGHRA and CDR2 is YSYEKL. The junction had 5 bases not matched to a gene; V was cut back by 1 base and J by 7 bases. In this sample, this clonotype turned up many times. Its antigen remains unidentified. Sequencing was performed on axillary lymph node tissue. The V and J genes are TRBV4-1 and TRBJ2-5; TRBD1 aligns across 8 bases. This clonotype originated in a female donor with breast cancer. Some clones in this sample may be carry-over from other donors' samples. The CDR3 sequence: CASSQARTGSTQYF. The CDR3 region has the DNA TGCGCCAGCAGCCAAGCCAGGACAGGGTCGACCCAGTACTTC.